One sample yielded the 30 T cell receptor beta chains listed below, sequenced in a study of T cells in Graves' hyperthyroidism and ophthalmopathy. The source material, RNA transcripts, was used to amplify TCR beta CDR3 regions. HTBI primers were used for first-round RT-PCR of the TCR CDR3. TCRdb re-called the multiplex PCR reads with MiXCR, one entry per CDR3 protein. The table has roughly 570,000 distinct CDR3 sequences, around 16% seen once; the top ten hold around 7.8%. The sample consisted of blood. The origin of the receptors is a woman aged 30 to 39 with Graves' hyperthyroidism.

This chain uses TRBV13 with TRBJ2-7, with 11 bases fitting TRBD1. Germline V CDR1 and CDR2: PRHDT, FYEKMQ (reference sequence). The CDR3 is 14 amino acids. V trimming: 5 bases; J trimming: 2 bases; junction bases outside the gene matches: 2. CDR3 coding DNA: TGTGCCAGCAGCAGGACAGGGGGCGCCTACGAGCAGTACTTC. This translates into CASSRTGGAYEQYF.

This chain connects TRBV7-2 to TRBJ1-3; D gene ambiguous. Germline values: CDR1 SGHTA, CDR2 FQGNSA. Deletions cut 4 bases from V and 0 bases from J, with 13 bases between. The CDR3 totals 16 residues. The CDR3, as DNA: TGTGCCAGCAGCTCCGCATTCGGCTTCTCTGGAAACACCATATATTTT. It codes for CASSSAFGFSGNTIYF.

This clonotype was recorded a few times. The CDR3 spells CSAQPGQGKDTQYF. As DNA, the CDR3 is TGCAGTGCTCAACCGGGACAGGGGAAAGATACGCAGTATTTT. J is TRBJ2-3 and V is TRBV20-1, with TRBD1 matching 10 bases. The CDR3 length is 14 residues. V lost 5 bases to trimming and J lost 5 bases; unmatched junction nucleotides: 7. Germline CDR1 reads DFQATT; CDR2 reads SNEGSKA (reference sequence).

This clonotype was recorded many times. This chain uses TRBV2 with TRBJ2-3; D possibly corresponds to TRBD2 (6 bases). Germline V gives CDR1 SNHLY, CDR2 FYNNEI. Deletions cut 2 bases from V and 5 bases from J, with 17 bases between. This CDR3 is built from 16 residues. The CDR3 here is CASSEFSGVAGDTQYF. The CDR3, as DNA: TGTGCCAGCAGTGAATTTTCGGGAGTTGCGGGAGATACGCAGTATTTT.

This clonotype was seen at least ten times. This chain links TRBV30 with TRBJ1-1; maybe TRBD1 (6 bases). Germline V gene data show CDR1 as GTSNPN and CDR2 as SVGIG (reference sequence). V lost 2 bases to trimming and J lost 7 bases, with 14 bases between them. This CDR3 contains 13 residues. CDR3 loop: CAWSLTGQGEAFF. CDR3 DNA sequence: TGTGCCTGGAGTCTTACAGGGCAGGGTGAAGCTTTCTTT.

This clonotype was seen ten or more times. The V gene is TRBV28, the J gene TRBJ2-7, with 7 bases lining up with TRBD2. The length of the CDR3 is 16 residues. V shed 6 bases and J 3 bases; nucleotides not matched to a gene: 14. Germline V gene lookup returns CDR1 MDHEN and CDR2 SYDVKM. As DNA, the CDR3 is TGTGCCAGCAGGATCCCCCTCAGCGGGATCGGCTACGAGCAGTACTTC. This sequence encodes CASRIPLSGIGYEQYF.

The chain carries TRBV7-2 and TRBJ2-7, with 13 nucleotides matching TRBD2. Germline V gene data show CDR1 as SGHTA and CDR2 as FQGNSA. CDR3 length equals 16 residues. V trimming: 6 bases; J trimming: 5 bases; junction bases outside the gene matches: 10. CDR3 nucleotides: TGTGCCAGCAGACTTACTAGCGGGAGGGCCGGGAACGAGCAGTACTTC. This codes for CASRLTSGRAGNEQYF.

This clonotype was found a few times. The chain recombines TRBV9 with TRBJ2-7; 10 bases align to TRBD2. Unmatched junction bases numbered 13, after V lost 4 bases and J lost 3 bases. From germline, CDR1 is SGDLS and CDR2 YYNGEE. CDR3 size: 17 residues. CDR3 nucleotides: TGTGCCAGCAGCCCTCGAACAGGGACTAGCGTAATCTACGAGCAGTACTTC. Translated: CASSPRTGTSVIYEQYF.

This clonotype was counted only a few times. The CDR3 end shows no conserved phenylalanine or tryptophan, and so a read error is likely. This chain connects TRBV20-1 to TRBJ1-1; D is perhaps TRBD1 (6 bases). The germline CDR1 and CDR2 sequences are DFQATT and SNEGSKA (reference sequence). The CDR3 extends over 13 amino acids. V lost 3 bases to trimming and J lost 7 bases, with 15 bases between them. The CDR3 nucleotides are TGCAGTGCTAGTTCCGGACAGCGCCGTGAAGCTTTCCTT. This translates into CSASSGQRREAFL.

This clonotype was seen at least ten times. The chain carries TRBV11-2 and TRBJ2-5; 10 positions agree with TRBD1. V lost 5 bases and J lost 5; bases outside the gene matches: 2. This CDR3 contains 13 residues. Germline values: CDR1 SGHAT, CDR2 FQNNGV. CDR3: CASSRQGAETQYF. The CDR3 DNA reads TGTGCCAGCAGCCGACAGGGGGCCGAGACCCAGTACTTC.

This clonotype was observed at least ten times. The rearrangement links TRBV12-3 or TRBV12-4 to TRBJ2-5; a possible D gene is TRBD1 (6 bases). V lost 1 base, J lost 9 bases, and 15 bases lay in between. This CDR3 has 14 residues. Here the CDR3 reads CASSLVAGAGAQYF. The CDR3 region has the DNA TGTGCCAGCAGTTTAGTAGCAGGGGCTGGAGCCCAGTACTTC.

For the CDR3, the DNA is TGTGCCAGCAGTTTCCAGCAAGAGACCCAGTACTTC. It is translated as CASSFQQETQYF. The chain couples TRBV6-5 to TRBJ2-5; D uncertain. The CDR3 loop spans 12 amino acids. Germline values: CDR1 MNHEY, CDR2 SVGAGI. V was trimmed by 4 bases and J by 2 bases, leaving 5 bases between them.

This sequence joins TRBV19 and TRBJ2-1; 10 bases agree with TRBD2. Unmatched junction bases numbered 15, after V lost 4 bases and J lost 12 bases. Germline assignment: CDR1 LNHDA and CDR2 SQIVND (reference sequence). The CDR3 totals 16 residues. Here the CDR3 reads CASSTLAGAGTQGQFF. CDR3 nucleotide sequence: TGTGCCAGTAGTACGCTAGCGGGAGCGGGAACCCAAGGGCAGTTCTTC.

In its sample, this clonotype was seen many times. CDR3 sequence (DNA): TGTGCCAGCAGTCCGGACAGTTCTAGCACAGATACGCAGTATTTT. This codes for CASSPDSSSTDTQYF. V and J are TRBV12-3 or TRBV12-4 and TRBJ2-3; D is perhaps TRBD1 (6 bases). The CDR3 contains 15 residues. With 5 bases removed from V and 0 bases from J, the gap between germline ends came to 12 bases.

There are a few counts of this clonotype. V and J are TRBV10-2 and TRBJ2-2; TRBD2 might be the D (5 bases). The CDR3 has 13 amino acids. V lost 7 bases and J lost 5, with 11 bases in between. Germline V gives CDR1 WSHSY, CDR2 SAAADI. CDR3 residues: CASTVSATGELFF. In DNA form, the CDR3 reads TGCGCCAGCACCGTTAGCGCAACCGGGGAGCTGTTTTTT.

This clonotype appeared many times. The chain joins TRBV7-8 to TRBJ1-2, with D tentatively TRBD1 (5 bases). Trimming left V 5 bases short and J 0 bases short, with 16 bases between. Germline values: CDR1 SGHVS, CDR2 FQNEAQ. This CDR3 region has 16 residues. The CDR3 DNA reads as TGTGCCAGCAGCCGATACACAGGTTACTCTAACTATGGCTACACCTTC. Amino acids: CASSRYTGYSNYGYTF.

This clonotype was picked up many times. This sequence joins TRBV11-3 and TRBJ2-1, with 10 bases matching TRBD2. The junction had 8 bases not matched to a gene; V was cut back by 5 bases and J by 7 bases. The CDR3 has 15 amino acids. Germline V gene sequence: CDR1 SGHNT, CDR2 YENEEA. The CDR3 coding sequence is TGTGCCAGCAGCCTTAGACTAGCGGGTAAAAATGAGCAGTTCTTC. Amino acid sequence: CASSLRLAGKNEQFF.

This clonotype was counted ten times or more. The chain joins TRBV3-1 to TRBJ1-5, with D unclear. The V end lost 1 base, the J end lost 3 bases, and 7 bases lay between the germline ends. CDR1 and CDR2 from the germline V gene are LGHDT and YNNKEL (reference sequence). CDR3 length: 14 residues. The CDR3 sequence: CASSQAASNQPQHF. The CDR3 DNA reads as TGTGCCAGCAGCCAAGCCGCGTCCAATCAGCCCCAGCATTTT.

The rearrangement uses TRBV5-6 and TRBJ2-1; D gene ambiguous. The CDR3 is 13 residues long. The germline gives CDR1 SGHDT, CDR2 YYEEEE. V lost 0 bases and J 10 bases, leaving 11 bases between the germline ends. Here the CDR3 DNA reads TGTGCCAGCAGCTTGGTTGTGTCTGGGGAGCAGTTCTTC. This codes for CASSLVVSGEQFF.

Many counts were recorded for this clonotype. The J gene is TRBJ2-7, the V gene TRBV6-2 or TRBV6-3; 12 bases are a match to TRBD2. Germline V gene lookup returns CDR1 MNHEY and CDR2 SVGEGT. This CDR3 has 17 amino acids. The V segment lost 5 bases and the J segment 7 bases; nucleotides outside the gene matches: 15. The CDR3 region is CASSATSGRRSSVEQYF. The CDR3 region has the DNA TGTGCCAGCAGTGCGACTAGCGGGAGACGATCATCGGTGGAGCAGTACTTC.

This clonotype was observed many times. The gene calls are TRBV27 and TRBJ1-5; no definite D call. This CDR3 spans 13 amino acids. Germline assignment: CDR1 MNHEY and CDR2 SMNVEV (reference sequence). V shed 5 bases and J shed 1 base, with 6 bases lying between them. CDR3 in amino acids: CASSPMSNQPQHF. CDR3 in DNA: TGTGCCAGCAGTCCGATGAGCAATCAGCCCCAGCATTTT.

This clonotype has at least ten counts. The chain is built from TRBV28 and TRBJ1-2, with D unclear. The V gene lost 6 bases and the J gene lost 2 bases, with 13 bases spanning the gap. This CDR3 is built from 14 residues. From germline, CDR1 is MDHEN and CDR2 SYDVKM. The CDR3 protein is CASSRPPSNYGYTF. Written as DNA, the CDR3 is TGTGCCAGCAGCCGTCCCCCATCGAACTATGGCTACACCTTC.

The table lists this clonotype with a few counts. The chain joins TRBV19 to TRBJ1-1; possibly TRBD1 for D (5 bases). Trimming took off 9 bases at V and 0 bases at J, with 17 bases between the two ends. The CDR3 totals 15 residues. The germline V gene encodes CDR1 LNHDA and CDR2 SQIVND (reference sequence). The DNA for the CDR3 is TGTGCCAGCATGATTCGGGGGGGAGTGAACACTGAAGCTTTCTTT. Protein: CASMIRGGVNTEAFF.

V is TRBV19 and J is TRBJ2-3; the match to TRBD2 covers 9 bases. Losses at the gene ends were 7 bases for V and 4 bases for J; bases not matched to a gene: 9. This CDR3 comprises 15 residues. Germline CDR1 is LNHDA and CDR2 is SQIVND (reference sequence). This chain's CDR3 is CASTPSGTAADTQYF. Here the CDR3 DNA reads TGTGCCAGTACCCCTAGCGGGACCGCCGCAGATACGCAGTATTTT.

This clonotype appeared a few times. This rearrangement joins TRBV2 to TRBJ1-5; a weak D match, TRBD1 (6 bases). In germline, CDR1 is SNHLY, CDR2 FYNNEI. V gave up 6 bases and J gave up 2 bases, with 14 bases separating them. This CDR3 is 15 amino acids long. The CDR3 spells CASSSSRQGNQPQHF. The CDR3 region has the DNA TGTGCCAGCAGCAGTTCCCGACAGGGCAATCAGCCCCAGCATTTT.

This clonotype was observed at least ten times. The V and J genes are TRBV20-1 and TRBJ1-5; 7 nucleotides agree with TRBD1. CDR3 size: 18 residues. Germline trimming cut 5 bases from V and 3 bases from J; bases unmatched to any gene: 19. The germline V gene encodes CDR1 DFQATT and CDR2 SNEGSKA (reference sequence). The CDR3: CSAHVSRNRGPNNQPQHF. Written as DNA, the CDR3 is TGCAGTGCTCATGTGTCGCGAAACAGGGGACCCAACAATCAGCCCCAGCATTTT.

The rearrangement uses TRBV3-1 and TRBJ2-2; no definite D call. V was shortened by 2 bases and J by 1 base, with 5 bases between the two germline ends. This CDR3 contains 14 residues. Germline V gene lookup returns CDR1 LGHDT and CDR2 YNNKEL (reference sequence). CDR3 protein: CASSQQVNTGELFF. The CDR3 DNA is TGTGCCAGCAGCCAACAGGTGAACACCGGGGAGCTGTTTTTT.

Comment on this clonotype: Sequence at one end of the junction differs from germline and may be a read error. The chain couples TRBV2 to TRBJ2-7; 8 positions match TRBD1. This CDR3 contains 15 residues. Germline V gene sequence: CDR1 SNHLY, CDR2 FYNNEI. The CDR3 nucleotides read TGTGCCGGCAGTGGGGCAGGGGGCGCATCCTACGAGCAGTACTTC. Translating it yields CAGSGAGGASYEQYF.

The chain has TRBV20-1 and TRBJ2-1; D might be TRBD1 (6 bases). This CDR3 region has 14 residues. Germline assignment: CDR1 DFQATT and CDR2 SNEGSKA (reference sequence). V was shortened by 3 bases and J by 2 bases, with 11 bases between the two germline ends. In DNA, the CDR3 is TGCAGTGCTAGCCACAGGGCGACCTACAATGAGCAGTTCTTC. It codes for CSASHRATYNEQFF.

This clonotype was seen many times. CDR3 loop: CSARLEGAFF. DNA for the CDR3: TGCAGTGCTAGGCTAGAAGGAGCTTTCTTT. The gene calls are TRBV20-1 and TRBJ1-1; D uncertain. There are 10 residues in the CDR3. Germline V CDR1 and CDR2: DFQATT, SNEGSKA (reference sequence). Trimming cost V 3 bases and J 10 bases, with 9 bases left between them.